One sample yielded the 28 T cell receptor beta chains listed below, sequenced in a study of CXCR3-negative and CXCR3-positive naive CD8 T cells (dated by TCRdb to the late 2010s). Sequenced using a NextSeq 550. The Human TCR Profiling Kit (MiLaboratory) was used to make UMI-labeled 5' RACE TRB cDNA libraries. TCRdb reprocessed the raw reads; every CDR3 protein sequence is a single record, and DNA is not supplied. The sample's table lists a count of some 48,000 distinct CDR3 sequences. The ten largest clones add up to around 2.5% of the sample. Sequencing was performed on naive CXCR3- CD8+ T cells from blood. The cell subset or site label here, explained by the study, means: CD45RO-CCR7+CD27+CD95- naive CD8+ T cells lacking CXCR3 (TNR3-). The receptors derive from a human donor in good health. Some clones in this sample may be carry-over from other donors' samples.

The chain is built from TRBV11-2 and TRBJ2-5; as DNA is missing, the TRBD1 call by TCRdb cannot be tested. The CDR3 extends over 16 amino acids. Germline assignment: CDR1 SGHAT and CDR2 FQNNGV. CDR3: CASSSQQEQELETQYF.

The CDR3 sequence is CASGHMGYEQYF. The gene calls are TRBV4-3 and TRBJ2-7; TCRdb indicates TRBD1, and absent DNA this call remains unverified. The CDR3 totals 12 residues. The V gene's germline CDR1 is LGHNA and CDR2 YSLEER.

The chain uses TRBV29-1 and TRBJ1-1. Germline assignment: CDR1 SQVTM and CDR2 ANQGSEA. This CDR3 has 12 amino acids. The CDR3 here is CSVEKEDTEAFF.

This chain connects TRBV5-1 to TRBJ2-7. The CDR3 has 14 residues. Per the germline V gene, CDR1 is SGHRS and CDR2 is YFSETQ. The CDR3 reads CASSPAAENYEQYF.

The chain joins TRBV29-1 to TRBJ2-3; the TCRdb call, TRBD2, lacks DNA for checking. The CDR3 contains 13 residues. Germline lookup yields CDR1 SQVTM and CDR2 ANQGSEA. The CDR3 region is CSVGGGELNTQYF.

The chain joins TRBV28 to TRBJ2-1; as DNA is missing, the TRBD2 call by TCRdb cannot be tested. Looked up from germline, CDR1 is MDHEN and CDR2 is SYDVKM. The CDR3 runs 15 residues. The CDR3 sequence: CASRVGLLSYNEQFF.

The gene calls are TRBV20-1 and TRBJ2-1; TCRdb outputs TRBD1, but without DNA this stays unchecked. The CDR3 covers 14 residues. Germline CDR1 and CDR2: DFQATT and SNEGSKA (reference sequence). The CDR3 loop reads CSASGQGDYNEQFF.

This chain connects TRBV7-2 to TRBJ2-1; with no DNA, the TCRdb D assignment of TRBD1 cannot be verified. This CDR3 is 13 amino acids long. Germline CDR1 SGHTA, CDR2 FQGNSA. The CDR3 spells CASNARGPNEQFF.

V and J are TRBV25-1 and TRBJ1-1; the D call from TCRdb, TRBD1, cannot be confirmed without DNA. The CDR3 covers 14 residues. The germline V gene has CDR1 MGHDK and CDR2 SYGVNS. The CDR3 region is CASSDPTGNTEAFF.

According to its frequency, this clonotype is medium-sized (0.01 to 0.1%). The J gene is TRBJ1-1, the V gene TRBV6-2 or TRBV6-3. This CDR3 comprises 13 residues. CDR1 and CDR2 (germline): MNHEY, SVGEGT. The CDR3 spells CASSAAENTEAFF.

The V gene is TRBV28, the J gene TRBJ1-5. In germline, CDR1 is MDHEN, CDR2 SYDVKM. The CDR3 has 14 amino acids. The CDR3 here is CASSFGVLGQPQHF.

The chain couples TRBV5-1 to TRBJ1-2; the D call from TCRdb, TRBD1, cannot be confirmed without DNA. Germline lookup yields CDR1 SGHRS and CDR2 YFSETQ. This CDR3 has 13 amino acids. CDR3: CASRQGGNYGYTF.

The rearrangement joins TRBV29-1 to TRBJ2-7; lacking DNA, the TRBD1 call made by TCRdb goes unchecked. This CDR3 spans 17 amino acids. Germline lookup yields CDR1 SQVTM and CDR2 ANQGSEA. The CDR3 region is CSVEWTGGPPGHYEQYF.

The CDR3 protein is CATQDRASYNEQFF. V is TRBV7-8 and J is TRBJ2-1; TCRdb reports TRBD1, a call that lacks DNA to check it against. Germline V lookup: CDR1 SGHVS, CDR2 FQNEAQ. The CDR3 sequence is 14 residues long.

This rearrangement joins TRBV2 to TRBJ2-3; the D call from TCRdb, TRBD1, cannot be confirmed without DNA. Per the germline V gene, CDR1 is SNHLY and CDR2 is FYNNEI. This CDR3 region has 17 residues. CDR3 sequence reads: CASNEPGHGVFTDTQYF.

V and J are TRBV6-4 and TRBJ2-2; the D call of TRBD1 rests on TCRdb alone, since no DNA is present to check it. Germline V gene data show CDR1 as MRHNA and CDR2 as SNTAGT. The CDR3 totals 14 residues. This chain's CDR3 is CASSEGQNTGELFF.

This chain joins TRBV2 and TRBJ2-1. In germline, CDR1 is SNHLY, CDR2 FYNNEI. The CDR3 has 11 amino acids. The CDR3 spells CANRGYNEQFF.

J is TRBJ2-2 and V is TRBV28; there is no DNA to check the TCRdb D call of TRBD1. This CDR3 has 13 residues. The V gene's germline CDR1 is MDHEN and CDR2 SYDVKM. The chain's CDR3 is CASSLWGAGELFF.

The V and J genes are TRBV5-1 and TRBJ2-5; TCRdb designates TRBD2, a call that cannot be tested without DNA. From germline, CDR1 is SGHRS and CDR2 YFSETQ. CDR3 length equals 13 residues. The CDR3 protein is CASSIGITETQYF.

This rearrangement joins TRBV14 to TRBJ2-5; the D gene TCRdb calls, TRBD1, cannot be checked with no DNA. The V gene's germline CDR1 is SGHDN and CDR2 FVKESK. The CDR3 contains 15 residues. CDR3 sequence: CASSQDPPPRETQYF.

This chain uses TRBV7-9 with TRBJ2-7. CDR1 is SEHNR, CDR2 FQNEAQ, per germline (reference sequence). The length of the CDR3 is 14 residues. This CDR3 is CASSASMGSYEQYF.

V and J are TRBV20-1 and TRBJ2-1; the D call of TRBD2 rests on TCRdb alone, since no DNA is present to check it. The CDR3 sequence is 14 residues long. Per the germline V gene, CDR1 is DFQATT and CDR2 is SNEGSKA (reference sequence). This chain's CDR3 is CSARSGDLYSEQFF.

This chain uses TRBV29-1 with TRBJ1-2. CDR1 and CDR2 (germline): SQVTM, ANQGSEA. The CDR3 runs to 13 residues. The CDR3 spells CSVYWDGGYGYTF.

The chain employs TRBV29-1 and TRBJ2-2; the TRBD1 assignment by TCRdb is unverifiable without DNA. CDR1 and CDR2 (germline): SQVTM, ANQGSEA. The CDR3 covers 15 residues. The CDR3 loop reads CSVIRTGTNTGELFF.

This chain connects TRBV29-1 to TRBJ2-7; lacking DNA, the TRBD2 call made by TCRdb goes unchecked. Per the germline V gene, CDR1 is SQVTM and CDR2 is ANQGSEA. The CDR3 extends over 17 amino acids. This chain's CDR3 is CSVYGLAGTGPSYEQYF.

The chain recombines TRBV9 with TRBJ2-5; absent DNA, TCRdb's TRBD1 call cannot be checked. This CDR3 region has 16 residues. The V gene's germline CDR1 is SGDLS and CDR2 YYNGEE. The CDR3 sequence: CASSAWGQGMRETQYF.

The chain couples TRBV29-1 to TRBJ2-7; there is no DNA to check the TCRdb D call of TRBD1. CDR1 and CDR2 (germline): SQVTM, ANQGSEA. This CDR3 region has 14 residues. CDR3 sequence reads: CSVALGTPTYEQYF.

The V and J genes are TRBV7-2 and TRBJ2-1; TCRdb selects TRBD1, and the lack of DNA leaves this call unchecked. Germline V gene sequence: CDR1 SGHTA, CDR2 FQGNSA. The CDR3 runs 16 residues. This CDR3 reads CASSPDGGASYNEQFF.